The 3 T cell receptor beta chains in this list originate from one sample, sequenced in a study of a mutant IDH1 vaccine in newly diagnosed glioma. Profiling relied on immunoSEQ multiplex PCR, and the TCRdb table lists in-frame clones only, not all of them. The table shows some 50,000 clones, with 65% occurring only once. Time point given: week 47, end of study. Doses of 300 ug of mutant IDH1 20-mer peptide were given with topical imiquimod. The antigens of these receptors remain unknown. The source was peripheral blood mononuclear cells (PBMCs), collected from a glioma patient whose treatment included an IDH1 peptide vaccine. Receptor source: a man aged 35-49 years with glioma. Some clones in this sample may be carry-over from other donors' samples.

The chain is built from TRBV10-2 and TRBJ2-7; D remains ambiguous. V lost 8 bases and J 0 bases, leaving 14 bases between the germline ends. CDR1 WSHSY and CDR2 SAAADI come from the germline V gene. This CDR3 is built from 14 residues. In nucleotides, the CDR3 is TGCGCCAGCGGCAACAGCAAGAGCTCCTACGAGCAGTACTTC. This gives the protein CASGNSKSSYEQYF.

This sequence joins TRBV6-5 and TRBJ1-3; D is perhaps TRBD1 (6 bases). V dropped 6 bases and J dropped 7 bases, with 13 bases sitting between them. Germline assignment: CDR1 MNHEY and CDR2 SVGAGI. The length of the CDR3 is 13 residues. As DNA, the CDR3 is TGTGCCAGCAGATCGAGGCAGGGGAACACCATATATTTT. It yields the protein CASRSRQGNTIYF.

This clone appeared a few times. V is TRBV7-9 and J is TRBJ1-1; maybe TRBD1 (6 bases). This CDR3 comprises 17 residues. V lost 1 base and J lost 4, with 19 bases in between. From germline, CDR1 is SEHNR and CDR2 FQNEAQ (reference sequence). CDR3 in DNA: TGTGCCAGCAGCTTAGGAGAGTACAGGGCTGGTGGCACTGAAGCTTTCTTT. Encoded protein: CASSLGEYRAGGTEAFF.